Below, 3 T cell receptor beta chains from the same sample are listed, as sequenced in a study of T cells in Graves' hyperthyroidism and ophthalmopathy. Regions amplified from RNA transcripts were the TCR beta CDR3 regions. Using the HTBI primer set, a first-round RT-PCR was run on the TCR CDR3. TCRdb re-analysed the multiplex PCR reads in MiXCR, keeping a single row per CDR3 protein. The top ten hold 17% of the sample, which has about 530,000 distinct CDR3 sequences, approximately 17% seen once. Sample: blood. The receptors originated from a woman aged 18 to 35 with Graves' ophthalmopathy.

Ten or more counts support this clonotype. The rearrangement links TRBV5-1 to TRBJ2-1, with no clear D. In germline, CDR1 is SGHRS, CDR2 YFSETQ. The ends were cut back, 3 bases at V and 9 bases at J, with 13 bases in the middle. The CDR3 runs to 13 residues. The CDR3: CASSSWTDSEQFF. The CDR3 DNA follows: TGCGCCAGCAGCTCCTGGACGGATTCTGAGCAGTTCTTC.

This clonotype was found a few times. The rearrangement joins TRBV28 to TRBJ2-6, with a possible D match to TRBD2 (7 bases). The CDR3 is 17 amino acids. Germline V gives CDR1 MDHEN, CDR2 SYDVKM. The V end was cut by 2 bases, the J end by 2 bases, with 13 bases between. DNA of the CDR3: TGTGCCAGCAGTTTAGGGCAGGGGAGGGCTGGGGCCAACGTCCTGACTTTC. Amino acids: CASSLGQGRAGANVLTF.

V and J are TRBV3-1 and TRBJ2-2, with D uncertain. V was pared by 3 bases and J by 1 base, with 3 bases between. There are 13 residues in the CDR3. Per the germline V gene, CDR1 is LGHDT and CDR2 is YNNKEL (reference sequence). For the CDR3, the DNA is TGTGCCAGCAGCCATCTGAACACCGGGGAGCTGTTTTTT. It is translated as CASSHLNTGELFF.